The clone carrying this TCR beta chain was counted a single time. The data were obtained in a study of PD-1 blockade in mismatch repair-deficient tumors. The CDR3 is 18 amino acids. TCRs were sequenced from a few patients responding to pembrolizumab. Libraries were prepared by immunoSEQ multiplex PCR; TCRdb keeps only in-frame clonotypes and omits some of them. The table has 30,000 to 45,000 clones, roughly 84% seen once. The TCR originated in an adult with mismatch repair-deficient cancer. V gene TRBV21-1 combines with J gene TRBJ2-1. TRBV21-1 is shown as a pseudogene. Specimen: peripheral blood, collected about 76 weeks after starting pembrolizumab. Here the CDR3 DNA reads TGTGCCAGCAGCATGAAGGTACTTTTCCCCAGAAACTACAATGAGCAGTTCTTC. Translation gives CASSMKVLFPRNYNEQFF.